This T cell receptor beta chain was sequenced for a study of vaccination effects on CD4 cells after COVID-19. Study details: Of the BNT162b2 and mRNA-1273 vaccines, participants received two doses of one or the other.

Within the ViraFEST assay, antigen-specific CD4+ T cells underwent expansion with viral peptide pools prior to sequencing. Between days 9 and 11 of culture, CD4+ T cells were separated out. Nucleocapsid antibody tests were negative, and the vaccine recipients had no prior SARS-CoV-2 infection. A few million PBMC were placed in each well, which was supplemented with roughly 10 IU/ml IL-2 and approximately 9.2 ug/ml peptides. For this clone: Its antigen remains unknown.

Germline values: CDR1 SGHNT, CDR2 YENEEA. The length of the CDR3 is 15 residues. V shed 5 bases and J shed 0 bases, with 12 bases lying between them. Libraries were prepared by immunoSEQ multiplex PCR; TCRdb keeps only in-frame clonotypes and omits some of them. Found here are tens of thousands of clones, approximately 73% of them singletons; the top ten hold 27%. Sequences were derived from CD4+ T cells from PBMCs cultured with HCoV-OC43 spike peptides, sampled before COVID-19 vaccination. Subset defined: HCoV-OC43 spike overlapping peptide pool stimulation. The chain is built from TRBV11-3 and TRBJ2-3; possibly TRBD2 for D (5 bases). This clonotype was sampled from a human donor who received a COVID-19 vaccine. DNA of the CDR3: TGTGCCAGCAGCCCCCAATGGACTAGCACAGATACGCAGTATTTT. As protein: CASSPQWTSTDTQYF.